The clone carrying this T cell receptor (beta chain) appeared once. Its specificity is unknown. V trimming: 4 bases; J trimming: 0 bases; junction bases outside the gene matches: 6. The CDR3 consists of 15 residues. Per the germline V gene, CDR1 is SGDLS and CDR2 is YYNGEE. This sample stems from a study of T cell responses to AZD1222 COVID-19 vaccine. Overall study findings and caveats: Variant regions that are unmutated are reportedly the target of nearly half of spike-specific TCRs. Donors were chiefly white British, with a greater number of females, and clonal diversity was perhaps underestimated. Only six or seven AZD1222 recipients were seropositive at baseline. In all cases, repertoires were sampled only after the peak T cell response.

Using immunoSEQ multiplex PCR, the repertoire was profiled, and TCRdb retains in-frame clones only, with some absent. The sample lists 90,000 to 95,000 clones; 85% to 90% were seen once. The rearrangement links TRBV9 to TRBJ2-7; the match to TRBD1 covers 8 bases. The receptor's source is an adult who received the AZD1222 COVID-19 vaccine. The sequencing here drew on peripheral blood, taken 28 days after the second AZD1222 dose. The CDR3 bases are TGTGCCAGCAGCCCCAGGGGGCTGGGCTCCTACGAGCAGTACTTC. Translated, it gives CASSPRGLGSYEQYF.